The 14 T cell receptor beta chains reported below all come from one sample, sequenced in a study of T cells in women clearing cervical HPV infection. Generated by immunoSEQ multiplex PCR, the TCRdb table keeps only in-frame clones and is missing some. This specimen shows tens of thousands of clones; the ten leading clones hold roughly 6.8%. The sample consisted of blood buffy coat. The receptors come from a woman between 18 and 69 years old with a cervical HPV16 infection that either progressed to CIN3+ or cleared (not recorded which).

A remark on this clone: The read falls 3 residues short of the CDR3 end, and the missing part is taken from the germline J gene. J is TRBJ2-3 and V is TRBV30, with D perhaps TRBD1 or TRBD2 (5 bases each). Germline CDR1 and CDR2: GTSNPN and SVGIG (reference sequence). The CDR3 extends over 12 amino acids. CDR3: CAWSGGRETQYF. The covered CDR3 bases are TGTGCCTGGAGTGGGGGCAGGGAGACG.

In regard to this clone: The CDR3 extends 3 residues past the end of the read, so its final part is completed from the germline J gene. V gene TRBV4-2 combines with J gene TRBJ1-2; 7 bases match TRBD1. After removal of 2 bases from V and 2 bases from J, the junction contained 2 bases not matched to a gene. Germline CDR1 is LGHNA and CDR2 is YNFKEQ. The CDR3 consists of 14 residues. The CDR3 bases that were read are TGTGCCAGCAGCCAAAAGGGACAGAACTATGGC. Encoded protein: CASSQKGQNYG. The whole CDR3 protein reads CASSQKGQNYGYTF.

A word on this clone: The read ends 3 residues shy of where the CDR3 ends; the end is completed using the germline J gene. The rearrangement links TRBV18 to TRBJ1-2; maybe TRBD1 (5 bases). The CDR3 contains 16 residues. Germline lookup yields CDR1 KGHSH and CDR2 LQKENI. The CDR3 loop is CASSPLIAGPAYDYTF. The CDR3 bases that were read are TGTGCCAGCTCACCATTAATAGCGGGGCCCGCCTACGAC.

In regard to this clone: The CDR3 end lies 3 residues beyond the end of the read and is filled in from the germline J gene. This chain links TRBV5-6 with TRBJ2-7; TRBD1 is a possible D gene (5 bases). CDR1 is SGHDT, CDR2 YYEEEE, per germline. This CDR3 has 13 amino acids. Trimming removed 6 bases from V and 3 bases from J, with 13 bases in between. The DNA read from the CDR3 is TGTGCCAGCACCTTCGGACAAGTCTACGAG. Its protein is CASTFGQVYE. The full-length CDR3 reads as CASTFGQVYEQYF.

Notes on this clone: The read ends 3 residues early relative to the CDR3; the germline J gene fills the gap. V and J are TRBV9 and TRBJ2-3, with 12 nucleotides matching TRBD2. Germline V gene lookup returns CDR1 SGDLS and CDR2 YYNGEE. J gave up 5 bases and V 0 bases, and 7 bases lay outside the gene matches. This CDR3 contains 17 residues. The chain's CDR3 is CASSVASGGAVGDTQYF. CDR3 bases read: TGTGCCAGCAGCGTAGCTAGCGGGGGGGCCGTGGGAGATACG. Full variable domain (outside the CDR3, taken from reference TRBV9 and TRBJ2-3): DSGVTQTPKHLITATGQRVTLRCSPRSGDLSVYWYQQSLDQGLQFLIQYYNGEERAKGNILERFSAQQFPDLHSELNLSSLELGDSALYFCASSVASGGAVGDTQYFGPGTRLTVL.

To note about this clone: The read ends 3 residues before the CDR3 terminus; that terminus is restored from the germline J gene. This chain joins TRBV28 and TRBJ1-6; D unclear. Trimming cost V 3 bases and J 8 bases, with 17 bases left between them. In germline, CDR1 is MDHEN, CDR2 SYDVKM. The CDR3 totals 16 residues. The CDR3 loop reads CASSFPGRPEDSPLHF. CDR3 DNA (partial): TGTGCCAGCAGTTTCCCAGGCCGACCTGAGGATTCACCC.

Details on this clone: The sequenced fragment ends 3 residues before the CDR3 boundary, so the rest is inferred from the germline J gene. The chain couples TRBV9 to TRBJ2-2; D possibly corresponds to TRBD2 (5 bases). Trimming stripped 2 bases from V and 5 bases from J, with 7 bases between. The CDR3 totals 13 residues. Germline loops: CDR1 SGDLS, CDR2 YYNGEE. The CDR3 bases that were read are TGTGCCAGCAGCGTGCTAGCAACCGGGGAG. Amino acid sequence: CASSVLATGE. The whole CDR3 sequence reads CASSVLATGELFF.

For this clone: The observed sequence ends 3 residues before the CDR3 terminus, with the missing tail filled in from the germline J gene. This CDR3 is also generated by other DNA sequences in the sample. This chain joins TRBV19 and TRBJ1-3; 7 nucleotides agree with TRBD1. V shed 3 bases, J shed 3 bases, and the junction held 5 bases outside the gene matches. Looked up from germline, CDR1 is LNHDA and CDR2 is SQIVND (reference sequence). The CDR3 contains 15 residues. CDR3 DNA (partial): TGTGCCAGTAGTATCCCGACAGGGAGTGGAAACACC. Translating it yields CASSIPTGSGNT. From start to end, the CDR3 is CASSIPTGSGNTIYF.

On this clone: The read ends 3 residues shy of where the CDR3 ends; the end is completed using the germline J gene. The chain links TRBV2 to TRBJ2-3; 8 bases fit TRBD1. This CDR3 is 13 amino acids long. With 6 bases clipped from V and 1 base from J, the junction kept 0 bases outside the gene matches. The germline V gene has CDR1 SNHLY and CDR2 FYNNEI. Here the CDR3 reads CASRTGGTDTQYF. The sequenced CDR3 bases are TGTGCCAGCAGGACAGGGGGCACAGATACG.

On this clone itself: The read ends 3 residues before the CDR3 terminus; that terminus is restored from the germline J gene. This chain uses TRBV11-1 with TRBJ2-2; TRBD1 might be the D (5 bases). Germline CDR1 reads SGHAT; CDR2 reads FQDESV (reference sequence). There are 13 residues in the CDR3. The chain's CDR3 is CASSFLEGEKLFF. Incomplete CDR3 DNA: TGTGCCAGCAGCTTCTTGGAAGGGGAAAAG.

Comments on this clone: The missing CDR3 end, 3 residues past where the read stops, is filled in from the germline J gene. The V gene is TRBV19, the J gene TRBJ2-1; TRBD1 matches at 7 bases. Germline assignment: CDR1 LNHDA and CDR2 SQIVND (reference sequence). The CDR3 runs to 13 residues. With 6 bases clipped from V and 4 bases from J, the junction kept 3 bases outside the gene matches. The CDR3 sequence: CASRQGFYNEQFF. The CDR3 DNA, read in part, is TGTGCCAGTAGACAGGGGTTTTACAATGAG.

In regard to this clone: The read ends 3 residues before the CDR3 terminus; that terminus is restored from the germline J gene. This rearrangement joins TRBV5-6 to TRBJ2-1, with 8 bases fitting TRBD2. V lost 3 bases and J lost 9; bases outside the gene matches: 11. CDR3 length equals 15 residues. In germline, CDR1 is SGHDT, CDR2 YYEEEE. The CDR3 sequence is CASSWRVRGGREQFF. CDR3 DNA, as far as it was read: TGTGCCAGCAGCTGGAGGGTACGGGGGGGCCGTGAG.

About this clone itself: The sequenced fragment ends 3 residues before the CDR3 boundary, so the rest is inferred from the germline J gene. The chain recombines TRBV6-1 with TRBJ2-7; possibly TRBD2 for D (6 bases). Trimming took off 3 bases at V and 6 bases at J, with 12 bases between the two ends. Germline V gene sequence: CDR1 MNHNS, CDR2 SASEGT. This CDR3 contains 13 residues. The CDR3: CASSEVGGAEQYF. The part of the CDR3 DNA that was read is TGTGCCAGCAGTGAGGTAGGCGGGGCCGAG.

On this clone: With the read ending 3 residues before the CDR3 end, the germline J gene is used to fill in that end. This chain links TRBV20-1 with TRBJ2-3; D call uncertain. The CDR3 is 14 amino acids. Trimming stripped 6 bases from V and 0 bases from J, with 13 bases between. The germline CDR1 and CDR2 sequences are DFQATT and SNEGSKA (reference sequence). Here the CDR3 reads CSAISRLSTDTQYF. The CDR3 bases that were read are TGCAGTGCAATAAGCCGACTCAGCACAGATACG.